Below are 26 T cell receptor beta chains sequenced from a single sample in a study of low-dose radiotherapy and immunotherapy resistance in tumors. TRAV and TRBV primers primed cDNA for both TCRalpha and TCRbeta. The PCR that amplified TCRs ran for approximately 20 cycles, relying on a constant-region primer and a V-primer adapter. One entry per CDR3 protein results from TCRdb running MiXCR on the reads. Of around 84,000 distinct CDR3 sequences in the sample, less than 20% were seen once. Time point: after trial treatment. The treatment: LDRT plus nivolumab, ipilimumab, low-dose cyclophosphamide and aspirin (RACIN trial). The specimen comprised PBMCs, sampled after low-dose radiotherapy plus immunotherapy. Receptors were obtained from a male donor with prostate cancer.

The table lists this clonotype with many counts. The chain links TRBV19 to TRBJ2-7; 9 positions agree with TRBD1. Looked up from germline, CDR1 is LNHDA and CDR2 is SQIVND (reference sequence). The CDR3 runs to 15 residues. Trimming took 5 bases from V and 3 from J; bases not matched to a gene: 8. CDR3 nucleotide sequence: TGTGCCAGTAGTCGTCGGATGGACAGGGGCTACGAGCAGTACTTC. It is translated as CASSRRMDRGYEQYF.

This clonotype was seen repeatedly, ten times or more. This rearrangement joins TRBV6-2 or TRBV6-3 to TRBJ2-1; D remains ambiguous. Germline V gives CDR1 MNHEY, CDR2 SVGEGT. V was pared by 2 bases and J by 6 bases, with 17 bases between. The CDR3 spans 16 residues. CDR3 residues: CASSYQSVPDGNEQFF. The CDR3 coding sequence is TGTGCCAGCAGTTACCAGTCGGTCCCAGACGGCAATGAGCAGTTCTTC.

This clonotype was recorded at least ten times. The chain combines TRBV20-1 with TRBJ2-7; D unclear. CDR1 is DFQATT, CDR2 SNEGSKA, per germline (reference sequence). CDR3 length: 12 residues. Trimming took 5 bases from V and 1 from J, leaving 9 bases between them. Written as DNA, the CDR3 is TGCAGTGCTTACCAGGTGTCCTACGAGCAGTACTTC. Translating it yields CSAYQVSYEQYF.

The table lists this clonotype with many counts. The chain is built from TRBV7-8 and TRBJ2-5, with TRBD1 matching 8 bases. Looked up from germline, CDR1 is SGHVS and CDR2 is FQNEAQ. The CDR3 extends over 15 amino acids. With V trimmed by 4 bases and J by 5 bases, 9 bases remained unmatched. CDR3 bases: TGTGCCAGCAGCTCCCGGACAGGGAGTAGGGAGACCCAGTACTTC. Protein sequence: CASSSRTGSRETQYF.

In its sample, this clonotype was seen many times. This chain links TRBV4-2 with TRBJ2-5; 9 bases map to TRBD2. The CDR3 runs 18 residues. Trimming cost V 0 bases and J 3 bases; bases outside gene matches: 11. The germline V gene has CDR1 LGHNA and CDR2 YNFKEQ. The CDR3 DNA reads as TGTGCCAGCAGCCAAGAGAACAGCGGGAGGCGATCGGAAGAGACCCAGTACTTC. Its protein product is CASSQENSGRRSEETQYF.

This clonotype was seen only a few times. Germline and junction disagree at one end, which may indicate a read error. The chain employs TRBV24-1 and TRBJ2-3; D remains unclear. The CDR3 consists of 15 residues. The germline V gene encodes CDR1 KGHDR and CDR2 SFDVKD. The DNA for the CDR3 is TGTGCCAGCAGTGAACGGCCAGCCAGCACAGATACGCAGTATTTT. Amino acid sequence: CASSERPASTDTQYF.

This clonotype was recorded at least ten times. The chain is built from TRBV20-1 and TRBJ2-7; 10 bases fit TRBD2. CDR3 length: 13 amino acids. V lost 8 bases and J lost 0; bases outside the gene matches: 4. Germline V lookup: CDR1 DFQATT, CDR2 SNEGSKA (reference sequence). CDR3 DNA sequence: TGCAGTCCCCAGCGGGAGGGCTCCTACGAGCAGTACTTC. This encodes CSPQREGSYEQYF.

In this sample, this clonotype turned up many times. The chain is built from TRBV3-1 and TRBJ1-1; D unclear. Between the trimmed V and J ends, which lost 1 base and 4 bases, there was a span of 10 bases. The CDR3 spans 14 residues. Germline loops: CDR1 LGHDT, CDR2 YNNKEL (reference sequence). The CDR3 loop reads CASSQARRTTEAFF. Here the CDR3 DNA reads TGTGCCAGCAGCCAAGCCCGGAGAACCACTGAAGCTTTCTTT.

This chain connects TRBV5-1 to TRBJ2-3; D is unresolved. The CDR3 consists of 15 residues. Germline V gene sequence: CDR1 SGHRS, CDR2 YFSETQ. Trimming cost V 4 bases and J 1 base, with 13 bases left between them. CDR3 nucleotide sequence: TGCGCCAGCAGCATCCTCGGGTCTCGCACAGATACGCAGTATTTT. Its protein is CASSILGSRTDTQYF.

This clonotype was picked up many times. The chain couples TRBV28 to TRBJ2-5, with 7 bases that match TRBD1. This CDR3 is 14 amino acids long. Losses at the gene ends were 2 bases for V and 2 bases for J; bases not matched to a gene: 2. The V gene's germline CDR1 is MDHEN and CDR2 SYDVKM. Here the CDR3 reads CASSLTGEQETQYF. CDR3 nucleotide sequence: TGTGCCAGCAGTTTAACAGGGGAGCAAGAGACCCAGTACTTC.

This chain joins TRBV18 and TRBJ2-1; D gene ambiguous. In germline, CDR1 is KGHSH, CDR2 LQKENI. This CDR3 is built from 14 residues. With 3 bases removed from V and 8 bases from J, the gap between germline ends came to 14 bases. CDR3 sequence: CASSPRRTRHEQFF. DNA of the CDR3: TGTGCCAGCTCACCCCGGCGTACCCGTCATGAGCAGTTCTTC.

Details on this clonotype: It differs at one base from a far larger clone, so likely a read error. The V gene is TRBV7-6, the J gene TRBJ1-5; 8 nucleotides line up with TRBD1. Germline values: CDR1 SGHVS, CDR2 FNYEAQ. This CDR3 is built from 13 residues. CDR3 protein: CASSQGARQRQHF. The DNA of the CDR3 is TGTGCCAGCAGCCAGGGGGCTCGGCAGCGCCAGCATTTT. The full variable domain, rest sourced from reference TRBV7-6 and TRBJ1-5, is GAGVSQSPRYKVTKRGQDVALRCDPISGHVSLYWYRQALGQGPEFLTYFNYEAQQDKSGLPNDRFSAERPEGSISTLTIQRTEQRDSAMYRCASSQGARQRQHFGDGTRLSIL.

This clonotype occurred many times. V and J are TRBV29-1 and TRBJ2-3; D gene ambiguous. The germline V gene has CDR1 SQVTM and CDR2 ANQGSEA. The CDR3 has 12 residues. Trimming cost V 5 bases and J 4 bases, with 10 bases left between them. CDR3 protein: CSVSGLADTQYF. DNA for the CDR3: TGCAGCGTTTCCGGGCTGGCAGATACGCAGTATTTT.

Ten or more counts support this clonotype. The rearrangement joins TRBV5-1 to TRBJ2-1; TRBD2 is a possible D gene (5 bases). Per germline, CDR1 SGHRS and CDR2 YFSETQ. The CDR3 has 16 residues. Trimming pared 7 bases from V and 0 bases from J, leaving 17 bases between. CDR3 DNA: TGCGCCAGCCGGAGGATTCTATCGAACTCCTACAATGAGCAGTTCTTC. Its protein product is CASRRILSNSYNEQFF.

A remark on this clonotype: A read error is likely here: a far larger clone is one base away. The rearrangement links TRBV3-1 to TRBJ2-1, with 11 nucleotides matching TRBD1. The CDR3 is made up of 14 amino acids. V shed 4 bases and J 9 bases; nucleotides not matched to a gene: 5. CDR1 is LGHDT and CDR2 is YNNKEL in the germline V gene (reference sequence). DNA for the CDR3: TGTGCCAGCAGCCCGGCCGGGACAGGGGGTGAGCAGTTCTTC. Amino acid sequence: CASSPAGTGGEQFF.

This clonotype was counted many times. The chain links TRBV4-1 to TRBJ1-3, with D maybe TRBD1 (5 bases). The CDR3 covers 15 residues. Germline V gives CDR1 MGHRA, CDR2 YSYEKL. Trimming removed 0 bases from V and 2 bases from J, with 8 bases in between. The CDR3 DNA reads TGCGCCAGCAGCCAAGATCCAGGGCCTGGAAACACCATATATTTT. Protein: CASSQDPGPGNTIYF.

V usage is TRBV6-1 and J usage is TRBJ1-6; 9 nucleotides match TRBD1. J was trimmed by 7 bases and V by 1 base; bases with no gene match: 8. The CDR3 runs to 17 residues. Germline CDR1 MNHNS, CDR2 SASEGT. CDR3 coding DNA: TGTGCCAGCAGTGAAGGGGACAGGGTTTCAGGCAATTCACCCCTCCACTTT. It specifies CASSEGDRVSGNSPLHF.

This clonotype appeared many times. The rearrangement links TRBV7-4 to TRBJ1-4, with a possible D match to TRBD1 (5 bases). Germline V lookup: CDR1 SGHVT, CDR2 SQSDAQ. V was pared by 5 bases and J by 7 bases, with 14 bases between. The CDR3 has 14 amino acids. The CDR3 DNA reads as TGTGCCAGCAGCAAGAGGCAGGGTACTGAAAAACTGTTTTTT. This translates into CASSKRQGTEKLFF.

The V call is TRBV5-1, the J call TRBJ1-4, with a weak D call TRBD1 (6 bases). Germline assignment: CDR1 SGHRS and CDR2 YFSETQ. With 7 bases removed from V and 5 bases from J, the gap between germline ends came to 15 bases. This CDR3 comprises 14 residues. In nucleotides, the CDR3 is TGCGCCAGCCGGCCGGGACACGAAAATGAAAAACTGTTTTTT. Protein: CASRPGHENEKLFF.

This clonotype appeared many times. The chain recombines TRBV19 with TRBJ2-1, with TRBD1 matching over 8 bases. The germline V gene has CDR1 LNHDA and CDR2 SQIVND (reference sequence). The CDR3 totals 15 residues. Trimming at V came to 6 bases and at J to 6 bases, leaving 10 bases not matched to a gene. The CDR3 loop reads CASRHASGGSNEQFF. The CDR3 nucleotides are TGTGCCAGTAGACATGCGTCAGGGGGCTCCAATGAGCAGTTCTTC.

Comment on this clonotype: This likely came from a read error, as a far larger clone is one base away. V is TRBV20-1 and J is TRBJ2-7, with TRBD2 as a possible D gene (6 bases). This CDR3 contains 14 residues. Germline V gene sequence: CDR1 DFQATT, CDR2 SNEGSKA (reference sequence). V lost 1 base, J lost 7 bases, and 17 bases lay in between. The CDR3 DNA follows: TGCAGTGCTAGAGGGCCGGGGGAGGTCTATGAGCAGTACTTC. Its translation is CSARGPGEVYEQYF.

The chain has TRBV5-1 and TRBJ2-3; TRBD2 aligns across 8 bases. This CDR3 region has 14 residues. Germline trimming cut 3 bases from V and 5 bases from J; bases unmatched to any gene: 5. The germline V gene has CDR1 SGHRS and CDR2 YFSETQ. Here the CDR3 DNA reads TGCGCCAGCAGCTCGGGACTAGAAGTAGATACGCAGTATTTT. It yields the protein CASSSGLEVDTQYF.

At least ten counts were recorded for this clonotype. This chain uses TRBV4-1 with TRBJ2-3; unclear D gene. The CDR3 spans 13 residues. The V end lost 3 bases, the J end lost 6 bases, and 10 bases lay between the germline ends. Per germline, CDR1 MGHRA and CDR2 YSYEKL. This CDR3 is CASSQDNLDTQYF. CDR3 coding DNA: TGCGCCAGCAGCCAGGATAATTTGGATACGCAGTATTTT.

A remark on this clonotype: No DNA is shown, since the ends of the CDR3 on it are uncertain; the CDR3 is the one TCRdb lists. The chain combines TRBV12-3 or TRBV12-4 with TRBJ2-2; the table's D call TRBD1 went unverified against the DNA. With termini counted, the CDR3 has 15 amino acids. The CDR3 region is CASSFGRVNGELFFF.

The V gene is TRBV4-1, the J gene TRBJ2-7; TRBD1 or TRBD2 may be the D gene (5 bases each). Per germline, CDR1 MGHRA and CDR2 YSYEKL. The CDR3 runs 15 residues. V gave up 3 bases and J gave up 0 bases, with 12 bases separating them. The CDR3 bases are TGCGCCAGCAGCCATGGGACGGGGAGCTCCTACGAGCAGTACTTC. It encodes CASSHGTGSSYEQYF.

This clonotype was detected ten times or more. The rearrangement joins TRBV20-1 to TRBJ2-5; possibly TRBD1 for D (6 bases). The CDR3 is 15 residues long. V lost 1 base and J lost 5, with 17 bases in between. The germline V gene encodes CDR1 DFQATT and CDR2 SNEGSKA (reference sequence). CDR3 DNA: TGCAGTGCTAGAGGAGTCCACAGGGATTCGGAGACCCAGTACTTC. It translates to CSARGVHRDSETQYF.